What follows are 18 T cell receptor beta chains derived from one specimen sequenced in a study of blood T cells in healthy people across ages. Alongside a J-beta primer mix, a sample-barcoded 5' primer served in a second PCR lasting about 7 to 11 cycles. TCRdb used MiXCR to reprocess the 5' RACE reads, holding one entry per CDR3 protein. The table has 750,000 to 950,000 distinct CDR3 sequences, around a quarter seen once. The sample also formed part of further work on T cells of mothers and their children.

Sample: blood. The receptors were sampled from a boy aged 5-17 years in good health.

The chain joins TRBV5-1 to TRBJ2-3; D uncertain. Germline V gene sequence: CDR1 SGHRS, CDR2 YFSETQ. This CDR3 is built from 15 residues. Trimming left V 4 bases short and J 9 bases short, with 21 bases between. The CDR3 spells CASSPAGGRARTQYF. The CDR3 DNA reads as TGCGCCAGCAGCCCCGCAGGCGGTAGGGCCCGAACGCAGTATTTT.

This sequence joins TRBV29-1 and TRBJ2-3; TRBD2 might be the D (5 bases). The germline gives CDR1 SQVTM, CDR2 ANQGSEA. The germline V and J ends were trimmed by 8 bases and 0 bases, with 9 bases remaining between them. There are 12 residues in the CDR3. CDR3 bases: TGCAGCTCACGGACTAGCACAGATACGCAGTATTTT. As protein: CSSRTSTDTQYF.

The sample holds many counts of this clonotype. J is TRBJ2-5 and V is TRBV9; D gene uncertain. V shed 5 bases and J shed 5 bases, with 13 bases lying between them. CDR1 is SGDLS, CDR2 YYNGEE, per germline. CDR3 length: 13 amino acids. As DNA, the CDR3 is TGTGCCAGCAGGGCAATCTTTGAGGAGACCCAGTACTTC. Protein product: CASRAIFEETQYF.

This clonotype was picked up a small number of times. The CDR3 DNA follows: TGTGCCAGCAGTGATCCCGCCGGGGGTAGTGGTAACCAAGAGACCCAGTACTTC. This gives the protein CASSDPAGGSGNQETQYF. The chain has TRBV25-1 and TRBJ2-5; TRBD2 is a possible D gene (6 bases). The length of the CDR3 is 18 residues. Germline assignment: CDR1 MGHDK and CDR2 SYGVNS. Between the trimmed V and J ends, which lost 3 bases and 0 bases, there was a span of 20 bases.

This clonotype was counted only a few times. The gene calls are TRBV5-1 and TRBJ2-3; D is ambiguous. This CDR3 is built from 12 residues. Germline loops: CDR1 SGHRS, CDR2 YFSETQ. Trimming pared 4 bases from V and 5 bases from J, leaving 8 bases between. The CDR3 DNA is TGCGCCAGCAGCCTTCTCGAAGATACGCAGTATTTT. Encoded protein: CASSLLEDTQYF. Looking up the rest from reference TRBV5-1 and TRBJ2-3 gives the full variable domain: KAGVTQTPRYLIKTRGQQVTLSCSPISGHRSVSWYQQTPGQGLQFLFEYFSETQRNKGNFPGRFSGRQFSNSRSEMNVSTLELGDSALYLCASSLLEDTQYFGPGTRLTVL.

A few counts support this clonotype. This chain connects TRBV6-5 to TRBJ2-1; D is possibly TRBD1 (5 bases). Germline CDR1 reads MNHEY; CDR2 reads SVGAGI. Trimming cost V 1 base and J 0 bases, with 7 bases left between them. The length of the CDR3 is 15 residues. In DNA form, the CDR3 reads TGTGCCAGCAGTTACTACAGGAGCTCCTACAATGAGCAGTTCTTC. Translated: CASSYYRSSYNEQFF.

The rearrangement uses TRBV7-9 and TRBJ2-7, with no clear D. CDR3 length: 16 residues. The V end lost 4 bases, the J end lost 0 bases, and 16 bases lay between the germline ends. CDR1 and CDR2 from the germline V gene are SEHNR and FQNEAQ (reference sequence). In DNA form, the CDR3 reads TGTGCCAGCAGCTCTTTGGAAGGGTCCCCCTCCTACGAGCAGTACTTC. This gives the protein CASSSLEGSPSYEQYF.

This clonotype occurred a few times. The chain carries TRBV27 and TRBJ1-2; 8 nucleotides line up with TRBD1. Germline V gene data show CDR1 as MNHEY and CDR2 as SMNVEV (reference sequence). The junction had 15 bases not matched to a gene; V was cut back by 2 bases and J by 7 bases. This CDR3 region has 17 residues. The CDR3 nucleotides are TGTGCCAGCAGTTTAACTCTGGGGACAGGCCTAACGGGTGGCTACACCTTC. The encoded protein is CASSLTLGTGLTGGYTF.

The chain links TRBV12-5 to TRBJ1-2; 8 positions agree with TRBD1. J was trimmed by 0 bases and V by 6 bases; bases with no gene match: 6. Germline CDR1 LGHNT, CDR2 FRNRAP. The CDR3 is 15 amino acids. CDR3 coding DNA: TGTGCTAGTGGACCCGGACAGGGATCTAACTATGGCTACACCTTC. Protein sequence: CASGPGQGSNYGYTF.

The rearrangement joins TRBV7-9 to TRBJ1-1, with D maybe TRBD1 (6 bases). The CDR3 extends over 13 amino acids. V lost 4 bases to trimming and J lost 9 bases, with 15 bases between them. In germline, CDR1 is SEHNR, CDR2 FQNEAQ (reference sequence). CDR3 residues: CASSSRDTDKAFF. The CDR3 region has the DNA TGTGCCAGCAGCTCACGGGACACCGACAAAGCTTTCTTT.

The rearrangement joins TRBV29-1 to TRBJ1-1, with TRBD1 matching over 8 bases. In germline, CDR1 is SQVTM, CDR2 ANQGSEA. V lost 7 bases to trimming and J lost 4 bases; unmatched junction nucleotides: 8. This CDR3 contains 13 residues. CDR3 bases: TGCAGCGCCGAAGGACAGGGAGGCACTGAAGCTTTCTTT. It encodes CSAEGQGGTEAFF.

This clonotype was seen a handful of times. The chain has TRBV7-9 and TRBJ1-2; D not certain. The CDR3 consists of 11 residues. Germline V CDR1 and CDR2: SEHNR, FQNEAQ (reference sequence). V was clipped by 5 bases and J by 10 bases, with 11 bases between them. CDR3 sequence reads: CASSHGWVYTF. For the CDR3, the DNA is TGTGCCAGCAGCCACGGGTGGGTCTACACCTTC.

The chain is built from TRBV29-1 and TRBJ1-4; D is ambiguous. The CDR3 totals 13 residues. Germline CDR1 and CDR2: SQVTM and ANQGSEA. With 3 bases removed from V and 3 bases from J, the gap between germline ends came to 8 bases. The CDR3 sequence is CSVEMIANEKLFF. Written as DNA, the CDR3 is TGCAGCGTTGAGATGATAGCTAATGAAAAACTGTTTTTT. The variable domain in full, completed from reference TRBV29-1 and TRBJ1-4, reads SAVISQKPSRDICQRGTSLTIQCQVDSQVTMMFWYRQQPGQSLTLIATANQGSEATYESGFVIDKFPISRPNLTFSTLTVSNMSPEDSSIYLCSVEMIANEKLFFGSGTQLSVL.

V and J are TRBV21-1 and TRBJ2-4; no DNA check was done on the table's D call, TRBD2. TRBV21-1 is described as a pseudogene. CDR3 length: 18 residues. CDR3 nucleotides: TGTGCCAGCAGCTACCCCCACGGAGGGAAGGTAGCCAAAAACATTCAGTACTTC. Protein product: CASSYPHGGKVAKNIQYF.

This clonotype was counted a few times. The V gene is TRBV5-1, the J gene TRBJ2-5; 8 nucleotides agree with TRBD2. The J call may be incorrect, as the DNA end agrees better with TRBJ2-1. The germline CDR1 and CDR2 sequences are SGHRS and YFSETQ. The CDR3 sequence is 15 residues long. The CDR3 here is CASSIGGAVLGEQFF. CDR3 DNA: TGCGCCAGCAGCATCGGGGGGGCGGTGTTGGGTGAGCAGTTCTTC.

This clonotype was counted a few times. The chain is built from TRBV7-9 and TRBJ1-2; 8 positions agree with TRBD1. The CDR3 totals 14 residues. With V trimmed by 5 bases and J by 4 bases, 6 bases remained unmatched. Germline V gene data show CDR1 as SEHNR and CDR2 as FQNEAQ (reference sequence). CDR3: CASSEGQGGYGYTF. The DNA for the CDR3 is TGTGCCAGCAGCGAAGGACAGGGAGGCTATGGCTACACCTTC.

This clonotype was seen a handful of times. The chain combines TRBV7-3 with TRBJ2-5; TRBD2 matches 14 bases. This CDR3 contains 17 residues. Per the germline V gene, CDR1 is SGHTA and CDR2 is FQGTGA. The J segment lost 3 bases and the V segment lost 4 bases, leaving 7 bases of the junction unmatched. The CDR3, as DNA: TGTGCCAGCAGCTCGGGACTAGCGGGGGAGACGGAAGAGACCCAGTACTTC. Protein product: CASSSGLAGETEETQYF.

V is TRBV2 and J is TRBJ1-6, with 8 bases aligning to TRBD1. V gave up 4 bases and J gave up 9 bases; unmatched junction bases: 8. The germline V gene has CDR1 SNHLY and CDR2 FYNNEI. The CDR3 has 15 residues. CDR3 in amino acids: CASSAAGGAGSPLHF. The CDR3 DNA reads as TGTGCCAGCAGTGCCGCAGGGGGCGCAGGTTCACCCCTCCACTTT.